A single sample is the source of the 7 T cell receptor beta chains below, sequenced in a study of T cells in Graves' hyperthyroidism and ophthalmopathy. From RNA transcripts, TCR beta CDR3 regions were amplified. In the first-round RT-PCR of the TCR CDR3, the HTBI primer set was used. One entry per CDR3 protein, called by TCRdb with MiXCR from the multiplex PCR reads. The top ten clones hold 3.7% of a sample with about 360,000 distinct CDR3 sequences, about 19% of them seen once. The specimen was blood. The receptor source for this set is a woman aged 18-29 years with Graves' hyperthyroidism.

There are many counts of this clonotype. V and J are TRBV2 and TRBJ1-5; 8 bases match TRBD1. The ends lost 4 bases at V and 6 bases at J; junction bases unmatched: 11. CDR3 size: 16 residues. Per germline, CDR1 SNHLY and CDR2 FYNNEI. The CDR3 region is CASSGQGQGRSQPQHF. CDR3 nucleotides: TGTGCCAGCAGTGGACAAGGACAGGGAAGGTCTCAGCCCCAGCATTTT.

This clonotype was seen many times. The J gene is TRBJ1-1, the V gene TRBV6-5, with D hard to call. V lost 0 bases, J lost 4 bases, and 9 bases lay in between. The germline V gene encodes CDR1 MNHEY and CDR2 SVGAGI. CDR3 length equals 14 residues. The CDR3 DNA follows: TGTGCCAGCAGTTACTCGACGAGGGTCACTGAAGCTTTCTTT. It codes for CASSYSTRVTEAFF.

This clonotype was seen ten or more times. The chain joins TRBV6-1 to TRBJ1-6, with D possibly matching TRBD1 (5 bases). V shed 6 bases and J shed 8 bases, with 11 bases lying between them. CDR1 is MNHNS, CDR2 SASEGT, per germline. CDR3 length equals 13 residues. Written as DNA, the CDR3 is TGTGCCAGCAGAGAGGACACTGATTCACCCCTCCACTTT. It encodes CASREDTDSPLHF.

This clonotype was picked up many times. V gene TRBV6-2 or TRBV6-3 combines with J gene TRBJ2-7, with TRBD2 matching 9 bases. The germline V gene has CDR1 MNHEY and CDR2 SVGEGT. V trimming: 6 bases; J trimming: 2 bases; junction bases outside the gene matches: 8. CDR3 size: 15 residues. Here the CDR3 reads CASRPLAGDPYEQYF. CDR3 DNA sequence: TGTGCCAGCAGGCCACTAGCGGGTGATCCCTACGAGCAGTACTTC.

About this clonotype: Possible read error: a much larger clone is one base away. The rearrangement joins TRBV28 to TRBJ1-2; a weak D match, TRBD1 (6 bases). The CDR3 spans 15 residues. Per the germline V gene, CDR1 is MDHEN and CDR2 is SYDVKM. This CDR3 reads CASSLSDRTNCGYTF. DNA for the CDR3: TGTGCCAGCAGTTTATCCGACAGGACTAACTGTGGCTACACCTTC.

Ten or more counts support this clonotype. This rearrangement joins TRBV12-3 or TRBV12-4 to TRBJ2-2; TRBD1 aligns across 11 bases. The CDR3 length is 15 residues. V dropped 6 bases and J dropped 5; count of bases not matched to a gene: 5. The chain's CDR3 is CASSRTGGRTGELFF. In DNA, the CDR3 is TGTGCCAGCAGCCGGACAGGGGGCCGGACCGGGGAGCTGTTTTTT.

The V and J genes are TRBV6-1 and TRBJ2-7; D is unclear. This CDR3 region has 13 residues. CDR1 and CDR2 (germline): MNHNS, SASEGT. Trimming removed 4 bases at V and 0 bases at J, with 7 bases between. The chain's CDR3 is CASSGQVSYEQYF. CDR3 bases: TGTGCCAGCAGTGGGCAGGTCTCCTACGAGCAGTACTTC.